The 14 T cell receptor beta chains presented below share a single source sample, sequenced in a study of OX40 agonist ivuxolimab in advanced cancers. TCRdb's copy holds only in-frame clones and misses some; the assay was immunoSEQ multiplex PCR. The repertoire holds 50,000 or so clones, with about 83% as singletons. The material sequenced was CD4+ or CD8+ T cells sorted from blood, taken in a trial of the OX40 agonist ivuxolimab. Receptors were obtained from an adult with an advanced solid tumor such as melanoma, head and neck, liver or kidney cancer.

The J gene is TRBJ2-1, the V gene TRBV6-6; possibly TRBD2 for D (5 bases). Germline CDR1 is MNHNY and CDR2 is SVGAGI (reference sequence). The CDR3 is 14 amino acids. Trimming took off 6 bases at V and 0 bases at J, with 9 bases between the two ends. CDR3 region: CASRSSDSYNEQFF. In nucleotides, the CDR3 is TGTGCCAGCAGGAGTAGCGACTCCTACAATGAGCAGTTCTTC.

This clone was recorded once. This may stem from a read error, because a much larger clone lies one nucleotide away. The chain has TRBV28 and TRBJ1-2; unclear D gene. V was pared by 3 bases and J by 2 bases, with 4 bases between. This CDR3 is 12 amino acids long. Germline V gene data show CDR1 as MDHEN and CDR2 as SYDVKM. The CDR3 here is CASSFGNYGYTF. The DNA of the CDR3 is TGTGCCAGCAGTTTCGGGAACTATGGCTACACCTTC.

CDR3 amino acids: CASSLAGPPPQHF. CDR3 nucleotide sequence: TGCGCCAGCAGCTTGGCTGGGCCCCCGCCCCAGCATTTT. The J gene is TRBJ1-5, the V gene TRBV5-1; no clear D. This CDR3 has 13 residues. Trimming cost V 0 bases and J 9 bases, with 10 bases left between them. Germline V CDR1 and CDR2: SGHRS, YFSETQ.

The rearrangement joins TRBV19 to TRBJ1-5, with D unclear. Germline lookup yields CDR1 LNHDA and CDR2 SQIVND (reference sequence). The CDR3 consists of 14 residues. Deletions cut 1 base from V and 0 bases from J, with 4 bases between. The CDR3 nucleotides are TGTGCCAGTAGTATAGGCACTAGCAATCAGCCCCAGCATTTT. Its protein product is CASSIGTSNQPQHF.

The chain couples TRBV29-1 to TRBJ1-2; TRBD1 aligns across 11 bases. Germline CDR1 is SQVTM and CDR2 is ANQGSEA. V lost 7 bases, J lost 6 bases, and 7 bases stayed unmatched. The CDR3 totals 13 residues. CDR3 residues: CSGWGQGGHGYTF. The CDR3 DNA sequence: TGCAGCGGCTGGGGACAGGGGGGGCATGGCTACACCTTC.

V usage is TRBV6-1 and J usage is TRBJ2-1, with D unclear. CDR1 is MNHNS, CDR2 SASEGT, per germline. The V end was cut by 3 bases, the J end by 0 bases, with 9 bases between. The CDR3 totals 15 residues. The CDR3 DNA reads TGTGCCAGCAGTGAGTCCTACCCCTCCTACAATGAGCAGTTCTTC. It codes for CASSESYPSYNEQFF.

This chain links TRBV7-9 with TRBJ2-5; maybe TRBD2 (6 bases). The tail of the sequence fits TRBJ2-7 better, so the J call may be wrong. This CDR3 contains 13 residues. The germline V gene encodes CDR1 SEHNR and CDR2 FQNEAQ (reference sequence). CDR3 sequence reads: CASSPRGVYEQYF. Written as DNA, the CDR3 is TGTGCCAGCAGCCCCCGCGGGGTCTACGAGCAGTACTTC.

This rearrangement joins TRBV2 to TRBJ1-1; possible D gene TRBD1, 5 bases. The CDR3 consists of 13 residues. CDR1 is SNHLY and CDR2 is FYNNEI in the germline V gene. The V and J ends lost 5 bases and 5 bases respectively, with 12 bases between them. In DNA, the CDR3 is TGTGCCAGCAGTACGGGGCTTTGGACTGAAGCTTTCTTT. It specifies CASSTGLWTEAFF. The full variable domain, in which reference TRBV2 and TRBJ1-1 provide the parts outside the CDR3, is EPEVTQTPSHQVTQMGQEVILRCVPISNHLYFYWYRQILGQKVEFLVSFYNNEISEKSEIFDDQFSVERPDGSNFTLKIRSTKLEDSAMYFCASSTGLWTEAFFGQGTRLTVV.

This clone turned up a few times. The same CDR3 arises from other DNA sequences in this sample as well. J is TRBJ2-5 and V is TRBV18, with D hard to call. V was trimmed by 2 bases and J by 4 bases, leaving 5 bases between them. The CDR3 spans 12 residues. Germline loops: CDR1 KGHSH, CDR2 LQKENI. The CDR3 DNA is TGTGCCAGCTCACCATCGGGAGAGACCCAGTACTTC. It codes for CASSPSGETQYF. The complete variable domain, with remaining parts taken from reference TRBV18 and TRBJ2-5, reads NAGVMQNPRHLVRRRGQEARLRCSPMKGHSHVYWYRQLPEEGLKFMVYLQKENIIDESGMPKERFSAEFPKEGPSILRIQQVVRGDSAAYFCASSPSGETQYFGPGTRLLVL.

The CDR3 spells CASSLGQNQETQYF. As DNA, the CDR3 is TGTGCCAGCAGCTTAGGCCAGAACCAAGAGACCCAGTACTTC. The J gene is TRBJ2-5, the V gene TRBV7-2; no firm D call. Germline assignment: CDR1 SGHTA and CDR2 FQGNSA. The ends were cut back, 1 base at V and 0 bases at J, with 6 bases in the middle. The CDR3 is 14 amino acids.

CDR3 residues: CASSVEVNPNYGYTF. CDR3 coding DNA: TGTGCCAGCAGCGTCGAGGTAAACCCCAACTATGGCTACACCTTC. The V gene is TRBV9, the J gene TRBJ1-2; D ambiguous. V lost 2 bases and J lost 2, with 13 bases in between. The CDR3 is made up of 15 amino acids. CDR1 and CDR2 (germline): SGDLS, YYNGEE.

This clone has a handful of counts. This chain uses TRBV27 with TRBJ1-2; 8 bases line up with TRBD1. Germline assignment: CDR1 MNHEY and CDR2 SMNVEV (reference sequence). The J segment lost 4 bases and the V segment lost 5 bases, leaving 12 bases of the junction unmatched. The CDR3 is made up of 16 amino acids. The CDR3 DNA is TGTGCCAGCAGTCCCATGGGGCAGGGGGCTTTCTATGGCTACACCTTC. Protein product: CASSPMGQGAFYGYTF.

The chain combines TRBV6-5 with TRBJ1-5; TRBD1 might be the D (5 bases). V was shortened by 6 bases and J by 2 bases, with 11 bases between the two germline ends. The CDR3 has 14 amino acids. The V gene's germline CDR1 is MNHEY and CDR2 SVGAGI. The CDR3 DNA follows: TGTGCCAGCAGGTCAGGGTATGGCAATCAGCCCCAGCATTTT. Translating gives CASRSGYGNQPQHF.

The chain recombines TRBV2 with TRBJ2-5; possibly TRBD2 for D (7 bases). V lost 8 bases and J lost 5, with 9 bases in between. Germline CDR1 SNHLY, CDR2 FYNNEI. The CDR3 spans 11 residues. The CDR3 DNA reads TGTGCCAGCGGGGGGGCGGAGACCCAGTACTTC. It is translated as CASGGAETQYF.